The present TCR beta chain was sequenced within a study of T cell changes during pregnancy in multiple sclerosis. CDR1 and CDR2 from the germline V gene are SGHRS and YFSETQ. Losses at the gene ends were 4 bases for V and 3 bases for J; bases not matched to a gene: 9. The length of the CDR3 is 16 residues. This clone occurred once. The table came from immunoSEQ multiplex PCR; TCRdb's copy has only in-frame clones and leaves some out. This table has approximately 50,000 clones, roughly nine tenths appearing once. Sequencing used CD8+ T cells from peripheral blood mononuclear cells, obtained after pregnancy. The receptor comes from a female donor with multiple sclerosis, enrolled in a pregnancy study. The chain has TRBV5-1 and TRBJ2-3; TRBD1 agrees at 9 bases. In nucleotides, the CDR3 is TGCGCCAGCAGCCCGGTACAGGGGGCTGAAACAGATACGCAGTATTTT. Residues: CASSPVQGAETDTQYF.